This T cell receptor (beta chain) was captured by sequencing in a study of cytomegalovirus exposure and HLA in healthy donors. A multiplex PCR was run with 60 Vbeta primers and 13 Jbeta primers. TCRdb's copy holds only in-frame clones and misses some; the assay was immunoSEQ multiplex PCR. The sample yields approximately 180,000 clones, 80% seen once. Study-wide results and caveats: HLA allele associations emerged for fewer than 20,000 TCR beta sequences in a later analysis, at 0.05 false discovery rate. Trimming of TCR beta V- and J-genes showed a link, identified in a later analysis, to a missense DCLRE1C variant.

In regard to this clone: The antigen remains unidentified.

Germline V gives CDR1 PRHDT, CDR2 FYEKMQ (reference sequence). With 7 bases removed from V and 4 bases from J, the gap between germline ends came to 33 bases. The CDR3 covers 20 residues. This TCR was sampled from a woman aged 40-49 years in good health and CMV-seronegative. Sequencing was done on a sample of PBMCs. The chain is built from TRBV13 and TRBJ2-3, with D maybe TRBD1 (6 bases). The CDR3 loop reads CASTRTSQGGGRVGADTQYF. CDR3 sequence (DNA): TGTGCCAGCACCCGAACCTCACAGGGTGGTGGAAGGGTGGGGGCAGATACGCAGTATTTT.